These T cell receptor beta chains were read from a single sample in a study of blood T cells in healthy people across ages. TCRdb re-derived calls from the 5' RACE reads in MiXCR, one entry per CDR3 protein. Of about 680,000 distinct CDR3 sequences in the sample, around 48% were seen once. The specimen was blood. These receptors all come from a woman aged 60 to 75 in good health. Each CDR3 is given with its conserved first and last residue. A D gene is named only where the DNA matches it firmly. Clone size is stated in some rows and not others, as once, few, many or a class when expanded.

TRBV9	-	-	TRBJ1-1	TGTGCCAGCAGCAAACAGATAAGTTACACTGAAGCTTTCTTT	CASSKQISYTEAFF
TRBV4-1	-	-	TRBJ2-3	TGCGCCAGCAGCCAACTCCATGGGGGCACGCAGTATTTT	CASSQLHGGTQYF
TRBV20-1	TRBD2	-	TRBJ2-5	TGCAGTGCCTCCCGCGGGGGGCGAGAGACCCAGTACTTC	CSASRGGRETQYF
TRBV20-1	-	-	TRBJ1-2	TGCAGTGCTAGCGGTGACGCCGTTAACTATGGCTACACCTTC	CSASGDAVNYGYTF
TRBV5-5	TRBD1	-	TRBJ2-7	TGTGCCAGCAGCGTGGACAGGTCCGAGCAGTACTTC	CASSVDRSEQYF
TRBV3-1	-	-	TRBJ2-7	TGTGCCAGCAGCCAACAGGGTACTGACTACGAGCAGTACTTC	CASSQQGTDYEQYF
TRBV20-1	-	-	TRBJ1-6	TGCAGTGCTAGATCGGCAGGGTCCCCCCTCCACTTT	CSARSAGSPLHF
TRBV4-1	TRBD2	-	TRBJ2-3	TGCGCCAGCAGATGGACTAGCGGGTCTGATACGCAGTATTTT	CASRWTSGSDTQYF
TRBV3-1	-	few	TRBJ1-1	TGTGCCAGCAGCCAAGACCCCTCAGGGGCCGGAAACACTGAAGCTTTCTTT	CASSQDPSGAGNTEAFF
TRBV11-2	TRBD2	-	TRBJ2-5	TGTGCCAGCAGCCCTACCGGGACTAGCGGGCCCACGGGGACCCAGTACTTC	CASSPTGTSGPTGTQYF
TRBV3-1	-	few	TRBJ1-1	TGTGCCAGCAGCCAAGATCAAACCCTGGGAAACACTGAAGCTTTCTTT	CASSQDQTLGNTEAFF
TRBV9	TRBD1	few	TRBJ1-1	TGTGCCAGCAGCGTAGCGACAGGGCACACTGAAGCTTTCTTT	CASSVATGHTEAFF
TRBV9	-	few	TRBJ2-3	TGTGCCAGCAGCGTGTCCCCTGGGGATACGCAGTATTTT	CASSVSPGDTQYF
TRBV2	-	-	TRBJ1-4	TGTGCCAGCACCCAGGGCCGTGGGGAAAAACTGTTTTTT	CASTQGRGEKLFF
TRBV6-1	-	few	TRBJ1-4	TGTGCCAGCAGAACAGGGACGACCGAGAATGAAAAACTGTTTTTT	CASRTGTTENEKLFF
TRBV14	-	-	TRBJ1-1	TGTGCCAGCAGCCAAGACACAGGGTGGGTGACTGAAGCTTTCTTT	CASSQDTGWVTEAFF
TRBV18	TRBD1	-	TRBJ2-7	TGTGCCAGCTCAGCGACAGGGCTGGAGCAGTACTTC	CASSATGLEQYF
TRBV27	-	-	TRBJ2-1	TGTGCCAGCAGTTTAGGGGAAACGAACAATGAGCAGTTCTTC	CASSLGETNNEQFF
TRBV29-1	TRBD1	-	TRBJ2-1	TGCAGCGTTAGAGCCTTACAGGGGAAGAGGTACAATGAGCAGTTCTTC	CSVRALQGKRYNEQFF
TRBV2	TRBD1	few	TRBJ2-6	TGTGCCAGCAGCGACATTACGGGACAGGGGGCCTCTGGGGCCAACGTCCTGACTTTC	CASSDITGQGASGANVLTF
TRBV9	TRBD2	-	TRBJ2-3	TGTGCCAGCAGCGTTATAGCGGGGTTGAGCACAGATACGCAGTATTTT	CASSVIAGLSTDTQYF
TRBV5-1	TRBD1	-	TRBJ2-3	TGCGCCAGCAGCGCGCCGACAGGGGCCTCCACAGATACGCAGTATTTT	CASSAPTGASTDTQYF
TRBV7-9	-	-	TRBJ1-2	TGTGCCAGCAGCTCAGCGACAGGCAACTATGGCTACACCTTC	CASSSATGNYGYTF
TRBV12-3/TRBV12-4	-	many	TRBJ1-2	TGTGCCAGCAGTCCCAGCTCCGGGCCGTGGGGCGGCTACACCTTC	CASSPSSGPWGGYTF
TRBV7-2	TRBD1	many	TRBJ2-1	TGTGCCAGCAGCCAAACAGGGGATAAATACAATGAGCAGTTCTTC	CASSQTGDKYNEQFF
TRBV7-9	TRBD1	few	TRBJ2-3	TGTGCCAGCAGCACGTCCCCCAGGGGGCTTGGCACAGATACGCAGTATTTT	CASSTSPRGLGTDTQYF
TRBV6-2/TRBV6-3	-	-	TRBJ2-4	TGTGCCAGCAGTGGGACATACAAAAACATTCAGTACTTC	CASSGTYKNIQYF
TRBV12-3/TRBV12-4	TRBD2	-	TRBJ2-1	TGTGCCAGCGGGCGGGAGGCGGGGGGCAATGAGCAGTTCTTC	CASGREAGGNEQFF
TRBV12-3/TRBV12-4	-	-	TRBJ2-1	TGTGCCAGCAGTTACGAACTAGAAAATGAGCAGTTCTTC	CASSYELENEQFF
TRBV29-1	-	few	TRBJ2-3	TGCAGCGTTGATGGGGGATCCGGCACAGATACGCAGTATTTT	CSVDGGSGTDTQYF
TRBV4-3	-	many	TRBJ2-1	TGCGCCAGCAGCCAAGATACCGGCAATGAGCAGTTCTTC	CASSQDTGNEQFF
TRBV6-5	-	-	TRBJ1-2	TGTGCCAGCACGCTGAGCCAGGGTTGGGGCTACACCTTC	CASTLSQGWGYTF
TRBV7-3	-	few	TRBJ2-3	TGTGCCAGCAGCTCAGATGGAGACGGGAGCCATGATACGCAGTATTTT	CASSSDGDGSHDTQYF
TRBV20-1	-	once	TRBJ2-5	TGCAGTGCTAGACAGTTCGGACAAGAGACCCAGTACTTC	CSARQFGQETQYF
TRBV25-1	-	-	TRBJ2-7	TGTGCCAGCAGTGAGTACGGACGGTCCGCCCCCGAGCAGTGCTTC	CASSEYGRSAPEQCF
TRBV12-3/TRBV12-4	-	-	TRBJ1-2	TGTGCCAGCAGCCCGCCGGGACACGATGGCTACACCTTC	CASSPPGHDGYTF
TRBV27	-	once	TRBJ2-5	TGTGCCAGCAGGCGAGGAGGGGGGAAGACCCAGTACTTC	CASRRGGGKTQYF